Given below is one T cell receptor (beta chain) in context. This sample stems from a study of technical replicates of blood from a few donors. Profiling relied on immunoSEQ multiplex PCR, and the TCRdb table lists in-frame clones only, not all of them. The sample carries roughly 71,000 clones, around 95% recorded once. Sample: T cells isolated from PBMCs. The sequence was obtained from a human donor in good health.

The CDR3 sequence: CASSLLSQPQHF. Here the CDR3 DNA reads TGTGCCAGCAGCTTACTAAGCCAGCCCCAGCATTTT. The V gene is TRBV7-9, the J gene TRBJ1-5; D is unclear. V was trimmed by 2 bases and J by 7 bases, leaving 6 bases between them. CDR1 and CDR2 (germline): SEHNR, FQNEAQ (reference sequence). The CDR3 contains 12 residues.